Listed below are T cell receptor beta chains from one sample, sequenced in a study of response to subunit inactivated influenza vaccine. A single record per CDR3 protein comes from TCRdb applying MiXCR to the RT-PCR reads. The sample contains roughly 570,000 distinct CDR3 sequences, 13% to 15% of which appear only once. The sample in question was PBMCs from blood, obtained 11 to 12 days after vaccination. The receptors shown here come from a man aged 45-60 years who received an inactivated influenza vaccine. Each CDR3 is given with its conserved first and last residue. The D gene is left open where the match is weak. Where a row states a size, it is once, few, many or the class of an expanded clone; other rows omit it.

CDR3: CASSSGTFSSYEQYF
DNA: TGTGCCAGCAGCTCAGGGACGTTCAGCTCCTACGAGCAGTACTTC
D: NA
V: TRBV5-5
J: TRBJ2-7
size: NA

CDR3: CASSPQTGSISIVSRYNEQFF
DNA: TGTGCCAGCAGTCCCCAGACAGGGTCGATTTCTATTGTCTCTAGGTACAATGAGCAGTTCTTC
D: TRBD1
V: TRBV6-2/TRBV6-3
J: TRBJ2-1
size: NA

CDR3: CASSLRAGQESQYF
DNA: TGTGCCAGCAGTTTGCGAGCGGGGCAAGAGTCCCAGTACTTC
D: TRBD2
V: TRBV12-3/TRBV12-4
J: TRBJ2-5
size: NA

CDR3: CASSPTGTSGIYEQYF
DNA: TGTGCCAGCAGCCCGACCGGGACTAGCGGGATTTACGAGCAGTACTTC
D: TRBD2
V: TRBV9
J: TRBJ2-7
size: NA

CDR3: CASSSQPGSSGANVLTF
DNA: TGCGCCAGCAGTTCGCAGCCCGGATCCTCTGGGGCCAACGTCCTGACTTTC
D: NA
V: TRBV5-1
J: TRBJ2-6
size: few

CDR3: CASSQDTGQASTDTQYF
DNA: TGCGCCAGCAGCCAAGATACCGGACAGGCTAGCACAGATACGCAGTATTTT
D: TRBD1
V: TRBV4-3
J: TRBJ2-3
size: few

CDR3: CASSYSSTASTDTQYF
DNA: TGTGCCAGCAGTTACAGTTCGACAGCTAGCACAGATACGCAGTATTTT
D: NA
V: TRBV6-5
J: TRBJ2-3
size: NA

CDR3: CASSYDWGSSYNEQFF
DNA: TGTGCCAGCAGTTACGATTGGGGCAGCTCCTACAATGAGCAGTTCTTC
D: NA
V: TRBV6-5
J: TRBJ2-1
size: many

CDR3: CASSLGTDTGELFF
DNA: TGTGCCAGCAGCTTGGGGACAGACACCGGGGAGCTGTTTTTT
D: TRBD1
V: TRBV7-9
J: TRBJ2-2
size: many

CDR3: CASSWAAGGPQETQYF
DNA: TGCGCCAGCAGCTGGGCAGCGGGGGGGCCTCAAGAGACCCAGTACTTC
D: TRBD2
V: TRBV5-1
J: TRBJ2-5
size: NA

CDR3: CATSPPGQTGKFF
DNA: TGTGCCACCAGTCCCCCTGGACAGACAGGGAAGTTCTTC
D: TRBD1
V: TRBV24-1
J: TRBJ2-1
size: few

CDR3: CAGGQGAREQYF
DNA: TGTGCCGGGGGACAGGGGGCGAGAGAGCAGTACTTC
D: TRBD1
V: TRBV10-3
J: TRBJ2-7
size: few

CDR3: CSARLPPPGTDWRGADYEQYF
DNA: TGCAGTGCTAGGCTCCCACCCCCCGGGACAGATTGGCGGGGGGCCGACTACGAGCAGTACTTC
D: NA
V: TRBV20-1
J: TRBJ2-7
size: NA

CDR3: CASSPGTGYNEQFF
DNA: TGTGCCAGCAGCCCTGGGACAGGCTACAATGAGCAGTTCTTC
D: TRBD1
V: TRBV6-2/TRBV6-3
J: TRBJ2-1
size: many

CDR3: CASSESGTGEETQYF
DNA: TGCGCCAGCAGCGAATCCGGGACAGGGGAAGAGACCCAGTACTTC
D: TRBD1
V: TRBV5-1
J: TRBJ2-5
size: NA

CDR3: CASSPRTGANEQYF
DNA: TGTGCCAGCTCACCGAGGACAGGGGCCAACGAGCAGTACTTC
D: TRBD1
V: TRBV18
J: TRBJ2-7
size: NA

CDR3: CASSILLDRIRTTNEKLFF
DNA: TGTGCCAGTAGTATTCTCCTGGACAGAATAAGAACAACTAATGAAAAACTGTTTTTT
D: NA
V: TRBV19
J: TRBJ1-4
size: NA

CDR3: CASSGGEVGSYNEQFF
DNA: TGTGCCAGCAGTGGGGGGGAGGTGGGCTCCTACAATGAGCAGTTCTTC
D: TRBD2
V: TRBV28
J: TRBJ2-1
size: few

CDR3: CASSSQGGGRQETQYF
DNA: TGCGCCAGCAGCTCCCAAGGTGGGGGGCGTCAAGAGACCCAGTACTTC
D: NA
V: TRBV5-1
J: TRBJ2-5
size: few

CDR3: CSVDPGHTGELFF
DNA: TGCAGCGTTGACCCAGGTCACACCGGGGAGCTGTTTTTT
D: NA
V: TRBV29-1
J: TRBJ2-2
size: NA

CDR3: CASSYSALVGSSYEQYF
DNA: TGTGCCAGCAGTTACTCGGCGTTGGTGGGGTCCTCCTACGAGCAGTACTTC
D: NA
V: TRBV6-2/TRBV6-3
J: TRBJ2-7
size: NA

CDR3: CSAEVGSAQETQYF
DNA: TGCAGTGCCGAGGTAGGGTCAGCCCAAGAGACCCAGTACTTC
D: NA
V: TRBV20-1
J: TRBJ2-5
size: NA

CDR3: CASRLTAQETQYF
DNA: TGCGCCAGCAGATTGACAGCACAAGAGACCCAGTACTTC
D: NA
V: TRBV5-1
J: TRBJ2-5
size: many

CDR3: CASSVRQGAGGELFF
DNA: TGTGCCAGCAGCGTACGACAGGGGGCCGGCGGGGAGCTGTTTTTT
D: TRBD1
V: TRBV9
J: TRBJ2-2
size: few

CDR3: CASNPFRKVETQYF
DNA: TGTGCCAGCAACCCCTTCCGGAAGGTGGAGACCCAGTACTTC
D: NA
V: TRBV5-6
J: TRBJ2-5
size: many

CDR3: CASSQWDGSYEQYF
DNA: TGTGCCAGCAGCCAATGGGACGGCTCCTACGAGCAGTACTTC
D: NA
V: TRBV3-1
J: TRBJ2-7
size: few

CDR3: CASSLTSGRTYEQYF
DNA: TGCGCCAGCAGCTTGACTAGCGGAAGAACCTACGAGCAGTACTTC
D: TRBD2
V: TRBV5-1
J: TRBJ2-7
size: NA

CDR3: CASSQQMGADNEKLFF
DNA: TGTGCCAGCAGTCAACAGATGGGGGCGGATAATGAAAAACTGTTTTTT
D: NA
V: TRBV7-6
J: TRBJ1-4
size: NA

CDR3: CASSQSSYNEQFF
DNA: TGCGCCAGCAGCCAGTCATCCTACAATGAGCAGTTCTTC
D: NA
V: TRBV4-3
J: TRBJ2-1
size: NA

CDR3: CASSLGNSMRSFF
DNA: TGTGCCAGCAGCTTAGGGAACAGTATGAGATCTTTCTTT
D: NA
V: TRBV7-2
J: TRBJ1-1
size: NA

CDR3: CASSLYAGHINTGELFF
DNA: TGTGCCAGCAGCTTATATGCGGGACACATTAACACCGGGGAGCTGTTTTTT
D: NA
V: TRBV7-3
J: TRBJ2-2
size: NA

CDR3: CATSSGTIDTQYF
DNA: TGTGCCACCAGCAGCGGGACAATAGATACGCAGTATTTT
D: NA
V: TRBV24-1
J: TRBJ2-3
size: few

CDR3: CSAPPWTGHEQYF
DNA: TGCAGTGCTCCCCCCTGGACAGGGCACGAGCAGTACTTC
D: TRBD1
V: TRBV20-1
J: TRBJ2-7
size: NA

CDR3: CASSQAIREGKYF
DNA: TGTGCCAGCAGCCAAGCAATCCGGGAGGGAAAGTACTTC
D: TRBD2
V: TRBV14
J: TRBJ2-7
size: once

CDR3: CASSLIAGRETQYF
DNA: TGTGCCAGCAGCCTTATAGCGGGAAGAGAGACCCAGTACTTC
D: TRBD2
V: TRBV7-6
J: TRBJ2-5
size: few

CDR3: CSARDMGTDTQYF
DNA: TGCAGTGCTAGAGATATGGGTACAGATACGCAGTATTTT
D: NA
V: TRBV20-1
J: TRBJ2-3
size: few

CDR3: CASSLQVDRGFYEQYF
DNA: TGTGCCAGCAGTTTACAAGTTGACAGGGGTTTCTACGAGCAGTACTTC
D: TRBD1
V: TRBV28
J: TRBJ2-7
size: NA

CDR3: CASSSQPQGASEQYF
DNA: TGCGCCAGCAGCTCCCAGCCGCAGGGGGCGAGTGAGCAGTACTTC
D: TRBD1
V: TRBV5-1
J: TRBJ2-7
size: NA

CDR3: CASSLVAVTTDTQYF
DNA: TGTGCCAGCAGCTTAGTAGCGGTCACCACAGATACGCAGTATTTT
D: NA
V: TRBV11-2
J: TRBJ2-3
size: few

CDR3: CASSRIRGEQYF
DNA: TGTGCCAGCAGCCGAATTAGAGGCGAGCAGTACTTC
D: NA
V: TRBV7-2
J: TRBJ2-7
size: NA

CDR3: CSVVSGLNEQFF
DNA: TGCAGCGTTGTTTCGGGGTTGAATGAGCAGTTCTTC
D: NA
V: TRBV29-1
J: TRBJ2-1
size: NA

CDR3: CASEEPGKAQYF
DNA: TGTGCCAGCGAAGAACCGGGTAAGGCGCAGTATTTT
D: NA
V: TRBV9
J: TRBJ2-3
size: few

CDR3: CASSLGGSVRSQYF
DNA: TGTGCCAGCAGCTTAGGCGGGTCCGTCCGGTCGCAGTATTTT
D: NA
V: TRBV7-2
J: TRBJ2-3
size: NA

CDR3: CASSATSGRADDTQYF
DNA: TGTGCCAGCAGCGCGACTAGCGGGAGGGCGGATGATACGCAGTATTTT
D: TRBD2
V: TRBV9
J: TRBJ2-3
size: many

CDR3: CASSEGETTYEQYF
DNA: TGTGCCAGCAGTGAAGGGGAGACTACCTACGAGCAGTACTTC
D: NA
V: TRBV2
J: TRBJ2-7
size: many

CDR3: CASSLAMLQGARNEQYF
DNA: TGTGCCAGCAGCTTAGCGATGCTTCAGGGGGCGAGGAACGAGCAGTACTTC
D: TRBD1
V: TRBV7-2
J: TRBJ2-7
size: NA

CDR3: CASSQGWSTNEKLFF
DNA: TGCGCCAGCAGCCAAGGATGGTCAACTAATGAAAAACTGTTTTTT
D: NA
V: TRBV4-1
J: TRBJ1-4
size: few

CDR3: CASSLSGTAGNTIYF
DNA: TGTGCCAGCAGCTTATCCGGGACCGCTGGAAACACCATATATTTT
D: NA
V: TRBV3-1
J: TRBJ1-3
size: few

CDR3: CASSPIMVGTGTPTSGAPYEQYF
DNA: TGTGCCAGCAGCCCAATCATGGTCGGGACAGGGACTCCTACTAGCGGGGCCCCCTACGAGCAGTACTTC
D: NA
V: TRBV4-2
J: TRBJ2-7
size: NA

CDR3: CASSVGGNQPQHF
DNA: TGTGCCAGCAGTGTCGGGGGAAATCAGCCCCAGCATTTT
D: NA
V: TRBV25-1
J: TRBJ1-5
size: many

CDR3: CASSLAGREQFF
DNA: TGTGCCAGCAGTTTAGCCGGACGTGAGCAGTTCTTC
D: NA
V: TRBV12-3/TRBV12-4
J: TRBJ2-1
size: many

CDR3: CASTKNMRDTGELFF
DNA: TGCGCCAGCACGAAGAACATGCGGGACACCGGGGAGCTGTTTTTT
D: NA
V: TRBV5-1
J: TRBJ2-2
size: NA

CDR3: CATRGSSGKAYNEQFF
DNA: TGTGCCACCAGGGGATCTAGCGGGAAAGCCTACAATGAGCAGTTCTTC
D: TRBD2
V: TRBV24-1
J: TRBJ2-1
size: few